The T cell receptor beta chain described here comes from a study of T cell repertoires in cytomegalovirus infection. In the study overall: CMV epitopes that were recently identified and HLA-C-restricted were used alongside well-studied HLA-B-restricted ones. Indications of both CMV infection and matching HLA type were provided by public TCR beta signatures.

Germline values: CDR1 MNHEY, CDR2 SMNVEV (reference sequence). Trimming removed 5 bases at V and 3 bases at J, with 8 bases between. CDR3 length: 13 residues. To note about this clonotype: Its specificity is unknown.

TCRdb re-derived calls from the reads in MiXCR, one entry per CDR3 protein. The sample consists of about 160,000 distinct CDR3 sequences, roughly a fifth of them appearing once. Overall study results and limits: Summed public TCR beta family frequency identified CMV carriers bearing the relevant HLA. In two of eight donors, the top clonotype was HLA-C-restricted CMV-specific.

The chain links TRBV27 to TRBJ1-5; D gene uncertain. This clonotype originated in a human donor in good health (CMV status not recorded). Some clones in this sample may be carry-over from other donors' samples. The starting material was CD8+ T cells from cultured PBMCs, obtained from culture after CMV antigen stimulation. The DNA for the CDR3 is TGTGCCAGCAGTACGACCTACAATCAGCCCCAGCATTTT. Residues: CASSTTYNQPQHF.